This TCR beta chain stems from a study of T cell responses to AZD1222 COVID-19 vaccine. The protocol was immunoSEQ multiplex PCR, while the TCRdb copy is restricted to in-frame clones and leaves out a portion. Among more than 150,000 clones, 94% were seen once, and the ten largest hold about 1.5%. With respect to this clone: Its antigen is unidentified.

Overall study findings and caveats: Reportedly, close to half of spike-specific TCRs are directed against unmutated variant regions.

The clonotype originates from an adult who received the AZD1222 COVID-19 vaccine. Sequenced here: peripheral blood, sampled 28 days after the second AZD1222 dose.

As DNA, the CDR3 is TGTGCCAGCAGCTTAAAGTTGGCCACTGAAGCTTTCTTT. This encodes CASSLKLATEAFF. V is TRBV7-6 and J is TRBJ1-1, with no clear D. The CDR3 sequence is 13 residues long. V lost 2 bases to trimming and J lost 4 bases, with 8 bases between them. The germline V gene has CDR1 SGHVS and CDR2 FNYEAQ.